These 18 T cell receptor beta chains originate from one sample sequenced in a study of blood T cell repertoires in COVID-19. Sequenced by immunoSEQ multiplex PCR; TCRdb stores in-frame clones only, minus some. The sample consists of over 120,000 clones, around 78% of them appearing once. The sequenced sample consisted of peripheral blood. These receptors were taken from a woman aged 55 to 70 with acute or convalescent COVID-19.

The chain carries TRBV24-1 and TRBJ2-1, with 13 bases lining up with TRBD2. The CDR3 covers 16 residues. J lost 5 bases, V lost 10 bases, and 10 bases had no gene match. CDR1 and CDR2 (germline): KGHDR, SFDVKD. CDR3 sequence: CATSLSGTSGDNEQFF. The DNA for the CDR3 is TGTGCCACGTCTCTCTCCGGGACTAGCGGGGACAATGAGCAGTTCTTC.

V and J are TRBV7-9 and TRBJ1-6; 7 nucleotides line up with TRBD1. J was trimmed by 0 bases and V by 3 bases; bases with no gene match: 5. The CDR3 is 17 amino acids. CDR1 and CDR2 from the germline V gene are SEHNR and FQNEAQ (reference sequence). CDR3 coding DNA: TGTGCCAGCAGCTTTCTACAGGGGAGCTCCTATAATTCACCCCTCCACTTT. Protein sequence: CASSFLQGSSYNSPLHF.

The chain carries TRBV10-1 and TRBJ2-1, with 7 positions matching TRBD2. CDR1 is WNHNN, CDR2 SYGVQD, per germline (reference sequence). The CDR3 consists of 15 residues. V lost 4 bases to trimming and J lost 5 bases; unmatched junction nucleotides: 8. The CDR3 DNA follows: TGCGCCAGCAGTGGTAAGCGGGGCACTGACAATGAGCAGTTCTTC. Amino acid sequence: CASSGKRGTDNEQFF.

This clone has a handful of counts. V is TRBV3-1 (or the pseudogene TRBV3-2) and J is TRBJ2-1; 15 nucleotides match TRBD2. The germline V gene has CDR1 LGHDT and CDR2 YNNKEL (reference sequence). V lost 1 base to trimming and J lost 6 bases; unmatched junction nucleotides: 4. This CDR3 spans 17 amino acids. The CDR3 nucleotides read TGTGCCAGCAGCCAAGGAGGGACTAGCGGGAGGTCCAATGAGCAGTTCTTC. Its translation: CASSQGGTSGRSNEQFF.

This chain uses TRBV12-3 or TRBV12-4 with TRBJ2-7; no reliable D call. The ends were cut back, 5 bases at V and 4 bases at J, with 9 bases in the middle. The CDR3 contains 12 residues. The DNA for the CDR3 is TGTGCCAGCAGTCCGACGGGTTACGAGCAGTACTTC. Translated: CASSPTGYEQYF.

This clone was seen once. The genes are TRBV5-6 and TRBJ1-4, with 9 bases that match TRBD1. Germline CDR1 reads SGHDT; CDR2 reads YYEEEE. This CDR3 region has 14 residues. With 7 bases clipped from V and 8 bases from J, the junction kept 9 bases outside the gene matches. The chain's CDR3 is CASGTGGIGEKLFF. The CDR3 nucleotides read TGTGCCAGCGGAACAGGGGGCATAGGAGAAAAACTGTTTTTT.

This chain connects TRBV9 to TRBJ2-2; D remains unclear. Trimming pared 0 bases from V and 3 bases from J, leaving 12 bases between. The CDR3 sequence is 16 residues long. Germline loops: CDR1 SGDLS, CDR2 YYNGEE. The CDR3 region is CASSVGGAPYTGELFF. The CDR3 DNA reads TGTGCCAGCAGCGTAGGTGGAGCTCCCTACACCGGGGAGCTGTTTTTT.

This clone was detected many times. The V and J genes are TRBV14 and TRBJ1-1; the D is unclear. Germline CDR1 and CDR2: SGHDN and FVKESK. The CDR3 sequence is 14 residues long. Trimming removed 1 base at V and 4 bases at J, with 10 bases between. The CDR3 spells CASSQGSWSTEAFF. CDR3 DNA sequence: TGTGCCAGCAGCCAAGGATCGTGGAGCACTGAAGCTTTCTTT. Filled out from reference TRBV14 and TRBJ1-1, the complete variable domain reads EAGVTQFPSHSVIEKGQTVTLRCDPISGHDNLYWYRRVMGKEIKFLLHFVKESKQDESGMPNNRFLAERTGGTYSTLKVQPAELEDSGVYFCASSQGSWSTEAFFGQGTRLTVV.

The genes are TRBV29-1 and TRBJ2-2, with TRBD2 matching 8 bases. The V segment lost 4 bases and the J segment 0 bases; nucleotides outside the gene matches: 1. The CDR3 has 14 residues. Germline lookup yields CDR1 SQVTM and CDR2 ANQGSEA. The CDR3 spells CSVVSGANTGELFF. The DNA for the CDR3 is TGCAGCGTTGTTAGCGGGGCGAACACCGGGGAGCTGTTTTTT.

This clone was picked up many times. The genes are TRBV6-5 and TRBJ2-5; 8 nucleotides line up with TRBD2. This CDR3 comprises 15 residues. The J segment lost 4 bases and the V segment lost 6 bases, leaving 10 bases of the junction unmatched. Per germline, CDR1 MNHEY and CDR2 SVGAGI. CDR3 DNA: TGTGCCAGCAGGGGGGCGGGAGGCCTGGGAGAGACCCAGTACTTC. Translating it yields CASRGAGGLGETQYF.

This chain joins TRBV5-4 and TRBJ2-5; TRBD1 might be the D (6 bases). Germline V gives CDR1 SGHNT, CDR2 YYREEE (reference sequence). V dropped 0 bases and J dropped 1 base, with 7 bases sitting between them. This CDR3 has 14 amino acids. CDR3 sequence (DNA): TGTGCCAGCAGCTTGGCGGACAGCCAAGAGACCCAGTACTTC. Translating it yields CASSLADSQETQYF.

This chain joins TRBV7-8 and TRBJ2-2; D is unclear. CDR1 is SGHVS and CDR2 is FQNEAQ in the germline V gene. The CDR3 totals 15 residues. V lost 7 bases and J 2 bases, leaving 14 bases between the germline ends. DNA for the CDR3: TGTGCCAGCAACACTATGGCGCTCAACACCGGGGAGCTGTTTTTT. Encoded protein: CASNTMALNTGELFF.

V usage is TRBV6-5 and J usage is TRBJ2-7; 8 nucleotides agree with TRBD2. Germline V gene sequence: CDR1 MNHEY, CDR2 SVGAGI. The CDR3 has 12 residues. Trimming cost V 11 bases and J 4 bases; bases outside gene matches: 7. CDR3 region: CAAGKREYEQYF. Here the CDR3 DNA reads TGTGCCGCGGGGAAGCGGGAGTACGAGCAGTACTTC.

The rearrangement joins TRBV5-4 to TRBJ2-1; 13 nucleotides align to TRBD2. With V trimmed by 2 bases and J by 6 bases, 2 bases remained unmatched. This CDR3 is built from 15 residues. Germline V lookup: CDR1 SGHNT, CDR2 YYREEE (reference sequence). CDR3: CASSFRLAGGNEQFF. The CDR3 bases are TGTGCCAGCAGCTTTCGACTAGCGGGGGGCAATGAGCAGTTCTTC.

The chain has TRBV5-4 and TRBJ2-7; 9 positions match TRBD1. The length of the CDR3 is 15 residues. Germline V gene lookup returns CDR1 SGHNT and CDR2 YYREEE (reference sequence). V trimming: 4 bases; J trimming: 4 bases; junction bases outside the gene matches: 9. DNA for the CDR3: TGTGCCAGCAGCAAAGCCGGGACAGGGATTTACGAGCAGTACTTC. Protein: CASSKAGTGIYEQYF. The full variable domain, with the rest looked up from reference TRBV5-4 and TRBJ2-7, is ETGVTQSPTHLIKTRGQQVTLRCSSQSGHNTVSWYQQALGQGPQFIFQYYREEENGRGNFPPRFSGLQFPNYSSELNVNALELDDSALYLCASSKAGTGIYEQYFGPGTRLTVT.

This clone has just a few counts. This chain joins TRBV29-1 and TRBJ2-1, with D unclear. The germline CDR1 and CDR2 sequences are SQVTM and ANQGSEA. This CDR3 is built from 17 residues. Trimming pared 3 bases from V and 4 bases from J, leaving 22 bases between. The CDR3 sequence: CSVDGEPLPSAYNEQFF. In DNA form, the CDR3 reads TGCAGCGTTGATGGAGAGCCCCTTCCGTCCGCATACAATGAGCAGTTCTTC.

The chain uses TRBV28 and TRBJ2-1; weak D call: TRBD2 (6 bases). Germline V CDR1 and CDR2: MDHEN, SYDVKM. V gave up 6 bases and J gave up 4 bases, with 19 bases separating them. CDR3 length: 16 amino acids. CDR3 in amino acids: CASSQIARTIYNEQFF. The CDR3 bases are TGTGCCAGCAGCCAAATCGCGCGGACTATTTACAATGAGCAGTTCTTC.

The chain carries TRBV29-1 and TRBJ1-4, with D perhaps TRBD1 (6 bases). CDR1 SQVTM and CDR2 ANQGSEA come from the germline V gene. V lost 5 bases and J 5 bases, leaving 15 bases between the germline ends. CDR3 size: 14 residues. The CDR3 loop is CSVRMTGANEKLFF. As DNA, the CDR3 is TGCAGCGTTCGAATGACAGGCGCGAATGAAAAACTGTTTTTT.